This T cell receptor beta chain came from a study of early T cells in non-severe SARS-CoV-2 infection. MiXCR, applied by TCRdb to the 5' RACE reads, yields one record per CDR3 protein. The data contain about 59,000 distinct CDR3 sequences, under 15% of them seen just once; the ten biggest clones take up roughly 8.8%. This clonotype occurred many times. This CDR3 spans 17 amino acids. Trimming removed 7 bases at V and 4 bases at J, with 22 bases between. This chain links TRBV12-3 or TRBV12-4 with TRBJ2-2, with D tentatively TRBD2 (6 bases). The sequence was obtained from an adult who was a healthcare worker with PCR-confirmed SARS-CoV-2 infection or an uninfected control (not recorded which). The source material was whole blood, sampled at baseline. The CDR3 DNA follows: TGTGCCAGCAAGGAGACAACACTAGCTTTGGGCACCGGGGAGCTGTTTTTT. Amino acid sequence: CASKETTLALGTGELFF.